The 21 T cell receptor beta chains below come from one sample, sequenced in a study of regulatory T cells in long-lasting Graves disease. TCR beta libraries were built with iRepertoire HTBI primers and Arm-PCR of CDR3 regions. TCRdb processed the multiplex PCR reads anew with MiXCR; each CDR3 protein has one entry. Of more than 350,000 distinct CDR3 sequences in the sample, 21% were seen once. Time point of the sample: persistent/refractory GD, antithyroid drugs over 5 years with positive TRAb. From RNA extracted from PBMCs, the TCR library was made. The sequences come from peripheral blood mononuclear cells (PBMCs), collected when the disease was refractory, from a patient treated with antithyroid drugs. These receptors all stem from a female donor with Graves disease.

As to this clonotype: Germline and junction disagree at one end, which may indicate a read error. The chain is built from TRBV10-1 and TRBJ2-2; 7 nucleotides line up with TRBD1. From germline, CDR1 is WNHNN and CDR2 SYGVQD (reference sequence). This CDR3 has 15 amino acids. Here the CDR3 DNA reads TGCGCCAGCAGTGTGACCAGGGGGAACACCCGGGAGCTGTTTTTT. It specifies CASSVTRGNTRELFF.

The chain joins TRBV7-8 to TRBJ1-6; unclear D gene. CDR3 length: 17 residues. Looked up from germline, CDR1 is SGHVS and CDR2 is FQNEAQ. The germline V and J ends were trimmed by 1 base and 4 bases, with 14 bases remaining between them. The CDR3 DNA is TGTGCCAGCAGCTTAGAGGCGAAGTGGGGTTATAATTCACCCCTCCACTTT. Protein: CASSLEAKWGYNSPLHF.

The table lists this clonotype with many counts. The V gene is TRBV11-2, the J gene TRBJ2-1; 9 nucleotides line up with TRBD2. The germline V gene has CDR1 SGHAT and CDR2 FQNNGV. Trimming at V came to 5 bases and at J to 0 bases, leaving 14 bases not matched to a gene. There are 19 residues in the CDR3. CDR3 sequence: CASSEKWLAGQSSYNEQFF. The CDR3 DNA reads TGTGCCAGCAGCGAGAAGTGGCTAGCGGGACAAAGCTCCTACAATGAGCAGTTCTTC.

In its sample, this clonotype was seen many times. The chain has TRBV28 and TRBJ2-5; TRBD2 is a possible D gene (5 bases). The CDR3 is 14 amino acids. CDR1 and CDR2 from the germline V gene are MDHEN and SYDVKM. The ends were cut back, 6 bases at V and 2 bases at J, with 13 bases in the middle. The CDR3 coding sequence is TGTGCCAGCAGCTTAGCAGACTATCAAGAGACCCAGTACTTC. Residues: CASSLADYQETQYF.

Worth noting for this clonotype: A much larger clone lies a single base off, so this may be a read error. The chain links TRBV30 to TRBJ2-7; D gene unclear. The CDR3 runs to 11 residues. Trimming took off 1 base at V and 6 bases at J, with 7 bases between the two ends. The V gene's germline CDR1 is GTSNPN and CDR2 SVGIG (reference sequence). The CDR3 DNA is TGTGCCTGGAGTGAGGATACCGAGCAGTACTTC. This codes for CAWSEDTEQYF.

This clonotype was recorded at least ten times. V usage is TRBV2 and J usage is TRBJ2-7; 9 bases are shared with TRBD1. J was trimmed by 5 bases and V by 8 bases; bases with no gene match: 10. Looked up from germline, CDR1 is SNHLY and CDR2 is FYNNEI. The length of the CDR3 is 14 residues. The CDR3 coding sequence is TGTGCCAGCGGGGTGGGACAGGGAGTCCACGAGCAGTACTTC. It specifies CASGVGQGVHEQYF.

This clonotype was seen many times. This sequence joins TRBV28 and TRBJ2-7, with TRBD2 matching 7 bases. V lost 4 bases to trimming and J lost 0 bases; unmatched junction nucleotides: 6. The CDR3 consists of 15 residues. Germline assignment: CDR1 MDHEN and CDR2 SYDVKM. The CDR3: CASSSGGTSSYEQYF. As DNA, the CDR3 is TGTGCCAGCAGTTCGGGGGGAACTAGCTCCTACGAGCAGTACTTC.

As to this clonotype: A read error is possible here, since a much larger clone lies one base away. For the CDR3, the DNA is TGTGCCAGCAGCCAGGGGACAGGAGGTGATGAAAAACTGCTTTTT. Encoded protein: CASSQGTGGDEKLLF. The V gene is TRBV3-1, the J gene TRBJ1-4, with 8 nucleotides matching TRBD1. Germline V gene data show CDR1 as LGHDT and CDR2 as YNNKEL (reference sequence). The CDR3 has 15 residues. Looking up the rest from reference TRBV3-1 and TRBJ1-4 gives the full variable domain: DTAVSQTPKYLVTQMGNDKSIKCEQNLGHDTMYWYKQDSKKFLKIMFSYNNKELIINETVPNRFSPKSPDKAHLNLHINSLELGDSAVYFCASSQGTGGDEKLLFGSGTQLSVL.

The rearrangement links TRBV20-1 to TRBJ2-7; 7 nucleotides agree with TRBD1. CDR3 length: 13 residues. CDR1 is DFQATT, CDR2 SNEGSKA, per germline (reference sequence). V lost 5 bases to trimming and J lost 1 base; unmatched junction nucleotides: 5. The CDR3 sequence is CSAVQGVSYEQYF. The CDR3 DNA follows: TGCAGTGCTGTCCAGGGGGTATCCTACGAGCAGTACTTC.

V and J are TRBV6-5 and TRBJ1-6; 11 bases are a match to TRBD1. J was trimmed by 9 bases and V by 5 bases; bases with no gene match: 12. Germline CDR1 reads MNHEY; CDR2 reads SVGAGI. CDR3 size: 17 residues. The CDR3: CASSTRTPGQGGSPLHF. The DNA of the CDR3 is TGTGCCAGCAGTACTCGAACTCCGGGACAGGGGGGTTCACCCCTCCACTTT.

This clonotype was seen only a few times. The CDR3 coding sequence is TGTGCCAGCTCACTAGGAGTAGCGGGAGCCTACGAGCAGTACTTC. This sequence encodes CASSLGVAGAYEQYF. V is TRBV18 and J is TRBJ2-7, with 9 bases lining up with TRBD2. V trimming: 4 bases; J trimming: 2 bases; junction bases outside the gene matches: 6. The CDR3 length is 15 residues. CDR1 is KGHSH, CDR2 LQKENI, per germline.

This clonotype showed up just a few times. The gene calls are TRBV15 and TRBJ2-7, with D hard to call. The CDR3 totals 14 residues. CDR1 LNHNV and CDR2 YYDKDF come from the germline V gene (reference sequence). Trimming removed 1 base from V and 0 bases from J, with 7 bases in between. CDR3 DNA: TGTGCCACCAGCAGAGCGCCGGACTCCTACGAGCAGTACTTC. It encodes CATSRAPDSYEQYF. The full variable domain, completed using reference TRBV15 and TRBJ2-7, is DAMVIQNPRYQVTQFGKPVTLSCSQTLNHNVMYWYQQKSSQAPKLLFHYYDKDFNNEADTPDNFQSRRPNTSFCFLDIRSPGLGDTAMYLCATSRAPDSYEQYFGPGTRLTVT.

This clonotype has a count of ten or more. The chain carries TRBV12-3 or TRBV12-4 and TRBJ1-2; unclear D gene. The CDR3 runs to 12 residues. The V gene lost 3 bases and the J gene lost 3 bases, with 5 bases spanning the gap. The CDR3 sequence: CASSLSHYGYTF. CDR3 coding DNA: TGTGCCAGCAGTTTGTCGCACTATGGCTACACCTTC.

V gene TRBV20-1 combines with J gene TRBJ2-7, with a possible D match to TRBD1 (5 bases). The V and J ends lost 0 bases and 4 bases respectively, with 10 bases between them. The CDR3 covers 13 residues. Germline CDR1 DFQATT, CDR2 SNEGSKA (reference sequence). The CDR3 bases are TGCAGTGCTAGAGACAGGGATTTTTACGAGCAGTACTTC. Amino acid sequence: CSARDRDFYEQYF.

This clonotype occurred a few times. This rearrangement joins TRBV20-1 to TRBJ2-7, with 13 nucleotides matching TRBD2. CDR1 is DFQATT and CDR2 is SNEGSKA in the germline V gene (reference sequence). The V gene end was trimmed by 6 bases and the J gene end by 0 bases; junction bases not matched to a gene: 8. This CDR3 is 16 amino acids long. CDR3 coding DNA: TGCAGTGCCCATGGGACTAGCGGGATGTCCTCCTACGAGCAGTACTTC. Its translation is CSAHGTSGMSSYEQYF.

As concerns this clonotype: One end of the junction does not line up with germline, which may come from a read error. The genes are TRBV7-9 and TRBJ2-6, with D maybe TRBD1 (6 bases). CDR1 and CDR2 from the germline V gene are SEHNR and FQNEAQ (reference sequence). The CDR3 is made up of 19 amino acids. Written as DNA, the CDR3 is TGTGCCAGCAGCCTAGACCCCCGGGACATAACCTCTGGGGCCAACGTCCCGACTTTC. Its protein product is CASSLDPRDITSGANVPTF.

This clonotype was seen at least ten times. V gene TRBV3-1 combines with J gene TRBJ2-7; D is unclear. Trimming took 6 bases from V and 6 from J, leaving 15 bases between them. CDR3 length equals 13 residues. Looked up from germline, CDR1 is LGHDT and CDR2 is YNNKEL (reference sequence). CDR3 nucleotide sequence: TGTGCCAGCAGAAATCAGGACGGCCGCGAGCAGTACTTC. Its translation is CASRNQDGREQYF.

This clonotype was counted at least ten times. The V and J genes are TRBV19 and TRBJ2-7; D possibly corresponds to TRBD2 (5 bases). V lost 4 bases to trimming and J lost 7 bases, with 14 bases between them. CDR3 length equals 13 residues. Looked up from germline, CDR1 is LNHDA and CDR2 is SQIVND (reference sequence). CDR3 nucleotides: TGTGCCAGTAGTACCCTCGCGTCGGGGGAGCAGTACTTC. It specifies CASSTLASGEQYF.

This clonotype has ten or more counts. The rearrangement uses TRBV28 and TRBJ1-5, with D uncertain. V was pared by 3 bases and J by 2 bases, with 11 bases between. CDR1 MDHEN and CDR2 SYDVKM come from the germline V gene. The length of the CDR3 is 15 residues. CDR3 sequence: CASSLNGKGNQPQHF. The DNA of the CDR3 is TGTGCCAGCAGTTTGAACGGTAAGGGCAATCAGCCCCAGCATTTT.

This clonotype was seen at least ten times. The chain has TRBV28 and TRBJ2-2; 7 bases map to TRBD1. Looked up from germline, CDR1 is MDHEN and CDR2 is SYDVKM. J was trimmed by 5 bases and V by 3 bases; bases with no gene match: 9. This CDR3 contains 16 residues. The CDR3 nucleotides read TGTGCCAGCAGTTTTACCCCAACAGGGGTAACCGGGGAGCTGTTTTTT. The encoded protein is CASSFTPTGVTGELFF. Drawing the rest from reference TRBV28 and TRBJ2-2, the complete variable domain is DVKVTQSSRYLVKRTGEKVFLECVQDMDHENMFWYRQDPGLGLRLIYFSYDVKMKEKGDIPEGYSVSREKKERFSLILESASTNQTSMYLCASSFTPTGVTGELFFGEGSRLTVL.

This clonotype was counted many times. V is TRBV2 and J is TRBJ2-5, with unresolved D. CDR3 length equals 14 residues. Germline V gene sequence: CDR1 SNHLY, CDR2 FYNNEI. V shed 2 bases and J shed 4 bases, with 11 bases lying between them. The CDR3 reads CASSESALRETQYF. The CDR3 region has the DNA TGTGCCAGCAGTGAATCGGCGCTACGAGAGACCCAGTACTTC.